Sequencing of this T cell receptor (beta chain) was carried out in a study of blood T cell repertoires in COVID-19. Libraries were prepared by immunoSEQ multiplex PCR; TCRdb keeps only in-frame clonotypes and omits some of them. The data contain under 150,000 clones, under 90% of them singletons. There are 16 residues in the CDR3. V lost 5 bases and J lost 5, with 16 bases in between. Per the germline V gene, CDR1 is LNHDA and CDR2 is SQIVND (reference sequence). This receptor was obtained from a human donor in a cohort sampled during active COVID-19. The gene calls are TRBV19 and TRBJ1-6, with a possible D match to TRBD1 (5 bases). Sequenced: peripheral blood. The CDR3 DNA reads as TGTGCCAGTAGTCCGACAGTCGGGAGCGATAATTCACCCCTCCACTTT. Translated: CASSPTVGSDNSPLHF. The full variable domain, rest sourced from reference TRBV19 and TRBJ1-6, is DGGITQSPKYLFRKEGQNVTLSCEQNLNHDAMYWYRQDPGQGLRLIYYSQIVNDFQKGDIAEGYSVSREKKESFPLTVTSAQKNPTAFYLCASSPTVGSDNSPLHFGNGTRLTVT.